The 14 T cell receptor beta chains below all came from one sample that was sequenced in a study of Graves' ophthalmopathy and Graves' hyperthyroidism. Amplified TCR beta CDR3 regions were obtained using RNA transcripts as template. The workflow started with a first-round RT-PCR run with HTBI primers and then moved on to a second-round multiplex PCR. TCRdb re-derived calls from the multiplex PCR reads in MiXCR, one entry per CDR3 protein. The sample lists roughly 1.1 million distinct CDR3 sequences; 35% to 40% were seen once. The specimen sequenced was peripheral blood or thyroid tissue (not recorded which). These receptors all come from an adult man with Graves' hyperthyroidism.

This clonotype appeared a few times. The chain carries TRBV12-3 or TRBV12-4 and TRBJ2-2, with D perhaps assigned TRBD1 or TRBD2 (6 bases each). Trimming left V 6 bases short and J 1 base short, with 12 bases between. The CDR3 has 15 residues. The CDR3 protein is CASSQGGMNTGELFF. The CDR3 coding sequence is TGTGCCAGCAGCCAAGGGGGGATGAACACCGGGGAGCTGTTTTTT.

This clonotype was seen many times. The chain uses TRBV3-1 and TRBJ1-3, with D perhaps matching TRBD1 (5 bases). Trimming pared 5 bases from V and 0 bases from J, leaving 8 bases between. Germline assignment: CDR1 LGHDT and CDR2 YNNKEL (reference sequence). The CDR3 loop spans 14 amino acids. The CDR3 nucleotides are TGTGCCAGCAGCTCGACAGACTCTGGAAACACCATATATTTT. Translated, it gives CASSSTDSGNTIYF.

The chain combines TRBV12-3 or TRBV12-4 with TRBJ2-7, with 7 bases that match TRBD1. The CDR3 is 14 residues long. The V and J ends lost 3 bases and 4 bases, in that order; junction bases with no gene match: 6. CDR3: CASSFNRGNYEQYF. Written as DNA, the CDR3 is TGTGCCAGCAGTTTCAACAGGGGAAATTACGAGCAGTACTTC.

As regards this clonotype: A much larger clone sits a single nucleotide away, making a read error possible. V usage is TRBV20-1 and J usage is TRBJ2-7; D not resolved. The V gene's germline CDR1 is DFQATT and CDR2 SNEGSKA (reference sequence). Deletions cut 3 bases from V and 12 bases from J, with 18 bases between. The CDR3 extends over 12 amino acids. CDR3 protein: CSASRTRGTSYF. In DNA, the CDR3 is TGCAGTGCTAGCAGAACTCGAGGCACATCGTACTTC.

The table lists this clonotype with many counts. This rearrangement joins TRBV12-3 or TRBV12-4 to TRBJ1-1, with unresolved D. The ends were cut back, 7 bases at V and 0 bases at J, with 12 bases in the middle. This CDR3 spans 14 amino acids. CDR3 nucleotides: TGTGCCAGCACCCCGGGCCAGATGAACACTGAAGCTTTCTTT. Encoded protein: CASTPGQMNTEAFF.

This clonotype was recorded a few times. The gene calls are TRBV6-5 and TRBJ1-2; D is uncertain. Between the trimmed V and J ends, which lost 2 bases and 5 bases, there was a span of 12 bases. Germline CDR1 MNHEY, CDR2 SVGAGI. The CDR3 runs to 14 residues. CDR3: CASSYGLRTYGYTF. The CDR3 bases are TGTGCCAGCAGTTACGGGCTTCGTACGTATGGCTACACCTTC.

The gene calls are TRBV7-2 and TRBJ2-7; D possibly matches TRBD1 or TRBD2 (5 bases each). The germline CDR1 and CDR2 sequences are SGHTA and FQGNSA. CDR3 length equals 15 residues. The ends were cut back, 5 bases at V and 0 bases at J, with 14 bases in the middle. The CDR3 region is CASSDRDRSSYEQYF. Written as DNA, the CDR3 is TGTGCCAGCAGCGACCGGGACCGGAGCTCCTACGAGCAGTACTTC.

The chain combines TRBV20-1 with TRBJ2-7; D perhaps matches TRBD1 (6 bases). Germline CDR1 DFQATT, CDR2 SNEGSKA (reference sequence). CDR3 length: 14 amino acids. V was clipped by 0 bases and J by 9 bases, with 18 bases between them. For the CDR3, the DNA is TGCAGTGCTAGAGAGGTGGTTAGGGGGATCGTGCAGTACTTC. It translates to CSAREVVRGIVQYF.

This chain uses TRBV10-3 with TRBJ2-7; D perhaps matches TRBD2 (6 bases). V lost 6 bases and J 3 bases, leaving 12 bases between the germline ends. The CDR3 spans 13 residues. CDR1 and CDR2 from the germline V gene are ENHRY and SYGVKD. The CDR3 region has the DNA TGTGCCATCAGCGAAGGGACTTACTACGAGCAGTACTTC. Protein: CAISEGTYYEQYF.

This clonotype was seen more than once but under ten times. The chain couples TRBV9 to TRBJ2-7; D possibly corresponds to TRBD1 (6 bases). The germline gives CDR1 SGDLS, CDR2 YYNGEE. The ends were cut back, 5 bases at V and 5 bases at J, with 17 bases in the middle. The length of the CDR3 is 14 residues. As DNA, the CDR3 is TGTGCCAGCAGTTTACAGGGCCGAGGGGACGAGCAGTACTTC. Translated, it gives CASSLQGRGDEQYF.

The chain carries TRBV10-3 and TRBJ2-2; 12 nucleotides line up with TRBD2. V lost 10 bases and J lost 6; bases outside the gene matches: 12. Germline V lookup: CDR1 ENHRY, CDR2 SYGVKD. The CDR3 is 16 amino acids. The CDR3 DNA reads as TGTGCCACCAGCCCGCAGACTAGCGGGAGTGCCGGGGAGCTGTTTTTT. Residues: CATSPQTSGSAGELFF.

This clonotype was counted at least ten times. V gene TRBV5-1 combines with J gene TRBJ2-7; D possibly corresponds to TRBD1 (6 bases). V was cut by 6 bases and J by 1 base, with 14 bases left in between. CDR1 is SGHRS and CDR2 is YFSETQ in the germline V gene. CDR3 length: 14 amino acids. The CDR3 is CASMMGASSYEQYF. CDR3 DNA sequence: TGCGCCAGCATGATGGGGGCCTCGTCCTACGAGCAGTACTTC. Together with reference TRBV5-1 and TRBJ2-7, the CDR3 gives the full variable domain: KAGVTQTPRYLIKTRGQQVTLSCSPISGHRSVSWYQQTPGQGLQFLFEYFSETQRNKGNFPGRFSGRQFSNSRSEMNVSTLELGDSALYLCASMMGASSYEQYFGPGTRLTVT.

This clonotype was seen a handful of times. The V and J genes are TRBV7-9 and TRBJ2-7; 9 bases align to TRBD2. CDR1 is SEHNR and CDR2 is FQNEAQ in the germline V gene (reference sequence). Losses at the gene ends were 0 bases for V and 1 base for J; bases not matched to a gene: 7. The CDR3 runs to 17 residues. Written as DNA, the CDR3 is TGTGCCAGCAGCTTAGCGTTCCCTAGCGGGAAATCCTACGAGCAGTACTTC. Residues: CASSLAFPSGKSYEQYF.

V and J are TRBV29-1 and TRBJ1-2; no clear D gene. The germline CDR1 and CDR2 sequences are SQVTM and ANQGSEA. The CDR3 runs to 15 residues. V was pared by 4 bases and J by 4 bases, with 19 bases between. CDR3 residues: CSVGLQLETSYGYTF. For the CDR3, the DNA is TGCAGCGTTGGTTTGCAGCTGGAGACCAGCTATGGCTACACCTTC.